The sample holds a few counts of the clone carrying this T cell receptor beta chain. The data originate from a study of blood T cells in healthy people across ages. There are 13 residues in the CDR3. Germline-derived CDR1 and CDR2 are LNHDA and SQIVND (reference sequence). V was trimmed by 5 bases and J by 3 bases, leaving 8 bases between them. It was with a sample-barcoded 5' primer and a J-beta primer mix that a second PCR of about 6 to 12 cycles was run. TCRdb reprocessed the 5' RACE reads with MiXCR, giving one entry per CDR3 protein. Among some 760,000 distinct CDR3 sequences listed, around a quarter were seen once. In addition, the sample was reused for a study of T cells of mothers and their children.

This sequence was found in a boy between 10 and 17 years old in good health. The rearrangement joins TRBV19 to TRBJ1-5; TRBD1 might be the D (5 bases). The specimen was blood. In DNA form, the CDR3 reads TGTGCCAGTAGTCCGACAGTCAATCAGCCCCAGCATTTT. Protein: CASSPTVNQPQHF.